This T cell receptor beta chain emerged from a study of T cells in Graves' hyperthyroidism and ophthalmopathy. RNA transcripts provided the source from which TCR beta CDR3 regions were amplified. Initially, a first-round RT-PCR of the TCR CDR3 employed the HTBI primer set. TCRdb re-called the multiplex PCR reads with MiXCR, one entry per CDR3 protein. This repertoire shows about 210,000 distinct CDR3 sequences, approximately 20% found once; its top ten account for roughly 44%. V was clipped by 6 bases and J by 9 bases; unmatched bases: 8. Germline-derived CDR1 and CDR2 are MNHEY and SVGEGT. This CDR3 contains 14 residues.

What was sequenced was blood. The chain joins TRBV6-2 or TRBV6-3 to TRBJ1-6; 7 bases map to TRBD1. The clonotype originates from a man aged 40-50 years with Graves' hyperthyroidism. CDR3 region: CASRTGTAFSPLHF. DNA for the CDR3: TGTGCCAGCAGAACCGGGACAGCTTTTTCACCCCTCCACTTT.